What follows are 28 T cell receptor beta chains derived from one specimen sequenced in a study of blood T cell repertoires in COVID-19. Libraries were prepared by immunoSEQ multiplex PCR; TCRdb keeps only in-frame clonotypes and omits some of them. Here the sample spans some 190,000 clones, less than 85% being singletons. Sequencing was performed on peripheral blood. The receptors come from a woman of 80 years or more with COVID-19, enrolled during active disease.

V usage is TRBV28 and J usage is TRBJ2-1; TRBD2 aligns across 13 bases. Trimming cost V 5 bases and J 7 bases; bases outside gene matches: 5. This CDR3 has 15 residues. Per the germline V gene, CDR1 is MDHEN and CDR2 is SYDVKM. CDR3 nucleotides: TGTGCCAGCAGTATTACTAGCGGGAGGGAGAATGAGCAGTTCTTC. Its translation is CASSITSGRENEQFF.

The chain links TRBV10-2 to TRBJ2-1; 11 nucleotides match TRBD2. CDR3 length: 14 residues. The germline V gene encodes CDR1 WSHSY and CDR2 SAAADI. Trimming at V came to 8 bases and at J to 9 bases, leaving 9 bases not matched to a gene. CDR3 bases: TGCGCCAGCGCGCTAGCGGGGGGACCAGGTGAGCAGTTCTTC. It yields the protein CASALAGGPGEQFF.

The V call is TRBV12-3 or TRBV12-4, the J call TRBJ2-5; no reliable D call. Between the trimmed V and J ends, which lost 3 bases and 4 bases, there was a span of 9 bases. There are 13 residues in the CDR3. This CDR3 reads CASSLEWRETQYF. The CDR3 bases are TGTGCCAGCAGTTTGGAGTGGAGAGAGACCCAGTACTTC.

This clone was observed a handful of times. The germline gene is not matched at one end of the junction; a read error may be the cause. The J gene is TRBJ1-1, the V gene TRBV18, with a possible D match to TRBD1 (5 bases). The CDR3 consists of 15 residues. Germline lookup yields CDR1 KGHSH and CDR2 LQKENI. Written as DNA, the CDR3 is TGTGCCAGCTCGCCACCGGGACTCCAGAACACTGAAGCTTTCTTT. It encodes CASSPPGLQNTEAFF.

The rearrangement joins TRBV7-2 to TRBJ2-3; the D gene is possibly TRBD1 (5 bases). V lost 5 bases, J lost 0 bases, and 15 bases lay in between. Germline lookup yields CDR1 SGHTA and CDR2 FQGNSA. CDR3 size: 16 residues. The CDR3 sequence is CASSKRQRTSTDTQYF. The CDR3 DNA follows: TGTGCCAGCAGCAAAAGACAGCGCACTAGCACAGATACGCAGTATTTT.

The J gene is TRBJ1-1, the V gene TRBV7-8; TRBD1 aligns across 9 bases. CDR3 length equals 13 residues. CDR1 SGHVS and CDR2 FQNEAQ come from the germline V gene. Trimming removed 0 bases from V and 10 bases from J; junction bases left unmatched: 3. DNA for the CDR3: TGTGCCAGCAGCTTAGCGGCGACAGGGGGAGCTTTCTTT. It codes for CASSLAATGGAFF.

This clone was detected only once. This sequence joins TRBV23-1 and TRBJ1-5; 8 bases map to TRBD1. TRBV23-1 is annotated as an ORF whose role is uncertain. The CDR3 is made up of 19 amino acids. V was clipped by 4 bases and J by 6 bases; unmatched bases: 20. The CDR3 sequence: CASSRSRGRVGPFGQPQHF. The DNA for the CDR3 is TGCGCCAGCAGTCGGAGCAGGGGGCGCGTGGGTCCGTTCGGTCAGCCCCAGCATTTT.

This chain connects TRBV5-4 to TRBJ1-2; tentative D call: TRBD1 (5 bases). Per germline, CDR1 SGHNT and CDR2 YYREEE (reference sequence). V was shortened by 4 bases and J by 6 bases, with 16 bases between the two germline ends. The CDR3 runs to 14 residues. Here the CDR3 DNA reads TGTGCCAGCAGCACCAACCGGGGGGTGAATGGCTACACCTTC. Its protein is CASSTNRGVNGYTF.

The chain combines TRBV5-1 with TRBJ1-4, with 9 bases matching TRBD1. V was pared by 3 bases and J by 8 bases, with 2 bases of the junction left unmatched. The CDR3 length is 13 residues. The germline V gene encodes CDR1 SGHRS and CDR2 YFSETQ. CDR3 region: CASSSGQGEKLFF. In nucleotides, the CDR3 is TGCGCCAGCAGCTCGGGACAGGGAGAAAAACTGTTTTTT. The variable domain in full, completed from reference TRBV5-1 and TRBJ1-4, reads KAGVTQTPRYLIKTRGQQVTLSCSPISGHRSVSWYQQTPGQGLQFLFEYFSETQRNKGNFPGRFSGRQFSNSRSEMNVSTLELGDSALYLCASSSGQGEKLFFGSGTQLSVL.

CDR3 in amino acids: CASIGGWGYTF. The CDR3 DNA is TGTGCCAGCATAGGGGGCTGGGGCTACACCTTC. This chain uses TRBV6-5 with TRBJ1-2; TRBD1 aligns across 7 bases. Trimming took 7 bases from V and 8 from J; bases not matched to a gene: 4. The CDR3 consists of 11 residues. The V gene's germline CDR1 is MNHEY and CDR2 SVGAGI.

The chain couples TRBV20-1 to TRBJ2-1; 8 nucleotides match TRBD2. Germline CDR1 and CDR2: DFQATT and SNEGSKA (reference sequence). Trimming removed 3 bases from V and 3 bases from J; junction bases left unmatched: 7. The CDR3 extends over 15 amino acids. Written as DNA, the CDR3 is TGCAGTGCTAGTCCCCAGGCGGGGGGCTACAATGAGCAGTTCTTC. Its protein product is CSASPQAGGYNEQFF.

This clone was detected once. The chain is built from TRBV6-5 and TRBJ1-2, with 9 bases identical to TRBD1. The ends lost 7 bases at V and 7 bases at J; junction bases unmatched: 7. The CDR3 has 13 residues. Germline V CDR1 and CDR2: MNHEY, SVGAGI. CDR3 sequence (DNA): TGTGCCAGCACTTCCGGGACAGGGAGTGGCTACACCTTC. Its translation: CASTSGTGSGYTF.

The genes are TRBV28 and TRBJ2-7, with D maybe TRBD2 (5 bases). CDR1 is MDHEN and CDR2 is SYDVKM in the germline V gene. V gave up 5 bases and J gave up 3 bases, with 20 bases separating them. The CDR3 spans 16 residues. This chain's CDR3 is CASSPPPGRGIYEQYF. DNA of the CDR3: TGTGCCAGCAGTCCCCCCCCGGGGAGAGGGATCTACGAGCAGTACTTC.

This clone was detected a few times. V usage is TRBV7-9 and J usage is TRBJ2-7; D may be TRBD1 (6 bases). The CDR3 is made up of 13 amino acids. The V and J ends lost 4 bases and 2 bases respectively, with 9 bases between them. Germline V gene sequence: CDR1 SEHNR, CDR2 FQNEAQ (reference sequence). This CDR3 reads CASSSDSTYEQYF. The CDR3 nucleotides are TGTGCCAGCAGCTCGGACAGCACCTACGAGCAGTACTTC.

The J gene is TRBJ2-3, the V gene TRBV5-1; 7 bases map to TRBD1. The germline V gene has CDR1 SGHRS and CDR2 YFSETQ. The CDR3 spans 15 residues. The J segment lost 11 bases and the V segment lost 2 bases, leaving 14 bases of the junction unmatched. The DNA for the CDR3 is TGCGCCAGCAGCTTTACGGGACAGAGCAGCAGGGGGCAGTATTTT. Protein: CASSFTGQSSRGQYF.

J is TRBJ1-4 and V is TRBV7-2, with D unresolved. The CDR3 sequence is 14 residues long. V lost 5 bases, J lost 4 bases, and 11 bases lay in between. CDR1 and CDR2 from the germline V gene are SGHTA and FQGNSA. As DNA, the CDR3 is TGTGCCAGCAGCCCTGCCATCGGTAATGAAAAACTGTTTTTT. The encoded protein is CASSPAIGNEKLFF.

In this sample, this clone turned up a few times. This chain links TRBV21-1 with TRBJ1-2; the table's D call of TRBD1 was not tested on the DNA. TRBV21-1 is listed as a pseudogene. CDR3 size: 12 residues. The CDR3 sequence is CASSKPGHYYTF. The DNA of the CDR3 is TGTGCCAGCAGCAAGCCAGGACATTACTACACCTTC.

The genes are TRBV2 and TRBJ1-1, with D possibly being TRBD1 (6 bases). Germline CDR1 reads SNHLY; CDR2 reads FYNNEI. The CDR3 is made up of 13 amino acids. The V end lost 8 bases, the J end lost 7 bases, and 17 bases lay between the germline ends. The DNA for the CDR3 is TGTGCCAGCGGGGGCACCCCCCGGGGTGAAGCTTTCTTT. This sequence encodes CASGGTPRGEAFF.

This chain uses TRBV18 with TRBJ2-2; D might be TRBD2 (5 bases). The V end lost 2 bases, the J end lost 7 bases, and 20 bases lay between the germline ends. The CDR3 has 17 amino acids. Germline assignment: CDR1 KGHSH and CDR2 LQKENI. Here the CDR3 reads CASSPAILRGGGGELFF. CDR3 nucleotides: TGTGCCAGCTCACCAGCCATTTTACGCGGAGGAGGCGGGGAGCTGTTTTTT.

The chain is built from TRBV6-4 and TRBJ2-1; tentatively, D is TRBD1 (7 bases). CDR3 length: 13 amino acids. The V and J ends lost 2 bases and 7 bases respectively, with 9 bases between them. Germline CDR1 and CDR2: MRHNA and SNTAGT. CDR3 protein: CASSDQGGNEQFF. The CDR3 region has the DNA TGTGCCAGCAGTGACCAGGGGGGAAATGAGCAGTTCTTC.

The rearrangement links TRBV18 to TRBJ2-5; 8 bases align to TRBD1. The CDR3 contains 16 residues. CDR1 and CDR2 (germline): KGHSH, LQKENI. J was trimmed by 2 bases and V by 6 bases; bases with no gene match: 11. CDR3 DNA: TGTGCCAGCTCCCCCAGGGGGCAAGGCCTACAAGAGACCCAGTACTTC. This sequence encodes CASSPRGQGLQETQYF.

The chain combines TRBV10-3 with TRBJ1-3; D gene unclear. CDR1 ENHRY and CDR2 SYGVKD come from the germline V gene. The CDR3 spans 13 residues. Trimming stripped 3 bases from V and 0 bases from J, with 3 bases between. The CDR3 DNA is TGTGCCATCAGTGACTACTCTGGAAACACCATATATTTT. Encoded protein: CAISDYSGNTIYF.

The count of this clone is one. V and J are TRBV5-1 and TRBJ2-1; 8 positions match TRBD2. The J segment lost 7 bases and the V segment lost 4 bases, leaving 10 bases of the junction unmatched. CDR1 is SGHRS, CDR2 YFSETQ, per germline. There are 15 residues in the CDR3. CDR3 residues: CASSQTSGSLNEQFF. CDR3 in DNA: TGCGCCAGCAGCCAAACCAGCGGGAGCCTGAATGAGCAGTTCTTC.

There are a few counts of this clone. The chain has TRBV5-5 and TRBJ1-2; no reliable D call. The CDR3 has 13 residues. The germline V gene encodes CDR1 SGHKS and CDR2 YYEKEE (reference sequence). The ends were cut back, 0 bases at V and 4 bases at J, with 7 bases in the middle. CDR3: CASSLAEGYGYTF. In nucleotides, the CDR3 is TGTGCCAGCAGCTTGGCCGAGGGCTATGGCTACACCTTC.

Note on this clone: At the DNA level, this CDR3 is encoded by other sequences in the same sample as well. This rearrangement joins TRBV5-1 to TRBJ2-1; weak D call: TRBD1 (6 bases). Trimming left V 0 bases short and J 4 bases short, with 8 bases between. The CDR3 consists of 14 residues. CDR1 SGHRS and CDR2 YFSETQ come from the germline V gene. The DNA of the CDR3 is TGCGCCAGCAGCTTGGACAGGGCTTACAATGAGCAGTTCTTC. Translation: CASSLDRAYNEQFF.

J is TRBJ2-1 and V is TRBV19; 8 bases match TRBD1. The V gene's germline CDR1 is LNHDA and CDR2 SQIVND (reference sequence). There are 15 residues in the CDR3. Losses at the gene ends were 3 bases for V and 8 bases for J; bases not matched to a gene: 9. This CDR3 is CASSIQQGVHYEQFF. The CDR3 DNA reads TGTGCCAGTAGTATCCAACAGGGGGTACATTATGAGCAGTTCTTC.

This chain connects TRBV19 to TRBJ2-6; D unresolved. V lost 2 bases and J lost 4, with 9 bases in between. There are 15 residues in the CDR3. CDR1 LNHDA and CDR2 SQIVND come from the germline V gene (reference sequence). The CDR3 is CASSIRLSGANVLTF. In DNA, the CDR3 is TGTGCCAGTAGTATACGTTTAAGCGGGGCCAACGTCCTGACTTTC.

The J gene is TRBJ1-2, the V gene TRBV6-5; D perhaps matches TRBD1 (6 bases). The CDR3 consists of 15 residues. Trimming shortened V by 2 bases and J by 5 bases, and 15 bases separated the two germline ends. Looked up from germline, CDR1 is MNHEY and CDR2 is SVGAGI. CDR3 sequence reads: CASSYRSTGGYGYTF. In DNA, the CDR3 is TGTGCCAGCAGTTACAGGTCGACAGGCGGTTATGGCTACACCTTC.